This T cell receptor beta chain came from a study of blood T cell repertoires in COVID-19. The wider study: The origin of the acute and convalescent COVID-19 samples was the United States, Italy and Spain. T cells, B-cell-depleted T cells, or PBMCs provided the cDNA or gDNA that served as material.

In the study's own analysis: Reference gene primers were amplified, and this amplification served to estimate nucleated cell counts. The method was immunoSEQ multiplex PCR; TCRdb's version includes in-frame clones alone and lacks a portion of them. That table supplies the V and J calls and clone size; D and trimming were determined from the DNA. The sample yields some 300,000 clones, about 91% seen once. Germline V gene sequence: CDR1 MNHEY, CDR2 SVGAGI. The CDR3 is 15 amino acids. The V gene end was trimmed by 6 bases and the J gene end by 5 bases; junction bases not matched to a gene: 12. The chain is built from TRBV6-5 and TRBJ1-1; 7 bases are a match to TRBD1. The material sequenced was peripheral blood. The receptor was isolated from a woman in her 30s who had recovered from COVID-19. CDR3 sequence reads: CASRDRQGRGTEAFF. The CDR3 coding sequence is TGTGCCAGCAGAGACAGACAGGGAAGGGGAACTGAAGCTTTCTTT.